Detailed here is one T cell receptor (beta chain). Only one count was recorded for this clone. The antigen this receptor binds is unknown. No per-base quality is available; no much larger clone lies one base away. The time point label on this specimen signifies: baseline before first vaccination. The vaccinee samples were drawn from two UK trials, COV001 and COV002, one of which was a single-blind randomized controlled phase 2/3 trial testing AZD1222 (ChAdOx1 nCoV-19) in healthy adults. For TCRbeta chain sequencing, PBMC samples were collected from trial participants at day 0 and at day 28 after the second dose. The data were taken from a study of T cell responses to AZD1222 COVID-19 vaccine (dated by TCRdb to the early 2020s). For context, the study as a whole: AZD1222 recipients whose second dose came at about 4 weeks and those whose second dose came at about 12 weeks were combined into one group, since spike-specific TCR depth and breadth did not differ between the two schedules. TCR sequencing was performed for over 230 trial participants, of whom around 200 were given two doses of AZD1222 and around 25 were given two doses of MenACWY control vaccine. Trial participants were enrolled by age into subgroups of 18-55, 56-69 and 70-plus years, and around 150, 28 and 57 TCR-sequenced participants, respectively, were included in these subgroups. What the study reported, not specific to this receptor: The 56-69-year group was small, and its depth increase did not reach significance, likely because of low power. Reportedly, almost half of the unique spike-specific TCRs recognized epitopes lying outside the regions that are mutated in the B.1.351 and B.1.1.7 variants. The vaccine-associated CD4 TCRs covered the entire spike protein, and the dominant responses fell in regions 160-218 and 743-854. Participants were mostly white British, with more females than males. The authors suggested clonal diversity may have been underestimated. Conclusions about previously exposed vaccinees are limited because only a handful of AZD1222 recipients were SARS-CoV-2 seropositive at baseline. No day 14 peak-response samples were available, so repertoires were characterized only after the peak T cell response. After two AZD1222 doses, spike-specific TCR breadth and depth were significantly higher than at day 0 and than in MenACWY recipients.

The CDR3 regions of human TCRbeta chains were analyzed by immunosequencing. The authors processed their data as follows. Repertoire TCRs were matched against a reference library of SARS-CoV-2-specific TCRs generated with the MIRA antigen-specificity platform. Breadth was defined as the fraction of unique TCRs that were SARS-CoV-2-associated, and depth was defined as the fraction of total T cells that were SARS-CoV-2-associated. Using the MIRA data, each spike-specific TCR was assigned both to the spike region to which the TCR was reactive and to a CD4 or CD8 class. Log10-transformed breadth and depth values were compared by one-way ANOVA with Sidak's multiple comparisons tests. Held by TCRdb, this immuneACCESS table contains in-frame sequences only and omits some clones. Under half of the omission traces to an unresolved V gene where checked; the cause of the rest is unknown. The V and J calls and the clone size are those of that table, but D and trimming were determined from the DNA. This sample gives 100,000 or so clones in total; about nine tenths of them show up just once. The ten largest clones take up approximately 1.3% of the sample.

The sample was peripheral blood, taken on day 0 of AZD1222 vaccination. The clonotype comes from an adult in good health.

In nucleotide form, the sequence is TGTGCCAGCAGCCCCAGCGGGGGCTCCTATAGGGAGCAGTTCTTC. It codes for CASSPSGGSYREQFF. The chain is assembled from TRBV5-6 and TRBJ2-1, with 8 middle bases fitting TRBD2. From V the trimming removes 4 bases and from J it removes 10 bases, while the gene matches leave 13 bases of the junction unaccounted for. According to the germline V gene, CDR1 reads SGHDT and CDR2 reads YYEEEE. The CDR3 measures 15 amino acids from cysteine to phenylalanine. CDR3 DNA only is kept here, 45 bases in frame from base 1.